Reported below is one T cell receptor (beta chain). Its antigen remains undetermined. It has no much larger one-base neighbor in the sample; base qualities were not kept. This sample was included in a study of blood T cell repertoires in COVID-19 (dated by TCRdb to the early 2020s). The study in broad terms: Samples from collaborators originated in the United States, Italy and Spain and spanned both the acute and convalescent phases of COVID-19. The prospective study material was composed of cDNA or gDNA derived from T cells, B-cell-depleted T cells, or PBMCs. The samples were drawn from two sources: the first 160 participants of the ongoing ImmuneRACE study, and 1,254 subjects contributed by 6 global collaborators. The repertoires were released in a freely available public database intended as a resource for research on the immune response to SARS-CoV-2. Where HLA class I and class II types were available, the types were taken from metadata supplied by the sample provider, not from assay-based typing. Subjects who had been exposed to COVID-19, were actively infected with it, or had recovered from it provided the deeply sampled blood TCRbeta repertoires that made up the dataset. Sample metadata almost always included a de-identified subject ID, COVID-19 status, age in years and sex. Points the paper makes about the study in general: Clinical and demographic metadata were provided uncurated, with the amount varying by source and participant.

The immunoSEQ Assay, a bias-controlled multiplex PCR, was used to amplify TCRbeta CDR3 regions from genomic DNA. On the study's bioinformatics: The number of nucleated cells in each sample was estimated from the amplification of reference gene primers within the assay. Sequence reads were collapsed and filtered to measure the absolute abundance of every unique TCRbeta CDR3 rearrangement. For each sample, productive Simpson clonality was calculated by taking the square root of Simpson's diversity index across productive rearrangements. TCRdb's version of the immuneACCESS table is confined to in-frame rearrangements and falls short of the full clone set. An unresolved V gene accounts for under half of the shortfall where checked; the remainder is of unknown origin. Clonal size and the V and J genes are those of that table, whereas D and trimming came from the DNA. The sample contains tens of thousands of clones, about 88% of them found a single time. Of the sample, around 2.3% falls within the top ten clones.

Each collaborating institution followed its own protocols to collect whole blood in K2EDTA tubes. For TCRbeta analysis, collaborators shipped samples as frozen whole blood, isolated PBMCs, or DNA extracted from either of those sample types. The receptor was derived from a human donor in a cohort sampled during active COVID-19. Sequencing was carried out using peripheral blood.

The bases read TGTGCCAGCAGCCAGAGACAGGCGAACTATGGCTACACCTTC. Its translation is CASSQRQANYGYTF. The chain is made from TRBV3-1 (or the pseudogene TRBV3-2) and TRBJ1-2, and the D gene may be TRBD1, 6 bases matching. From the cysteine through the phenylalanine, the CDR3 covers 14 amino acids. Of the read, only the CDR3 DNA is kept; its 42 bases are in frame from base 1. The germline V gene (reference sequence) provides CDR1 LGHDT and CDR2 YNNKEL. V is shortened by 3 bases, J by 2 bases, and the region joining them spans 10 bases.